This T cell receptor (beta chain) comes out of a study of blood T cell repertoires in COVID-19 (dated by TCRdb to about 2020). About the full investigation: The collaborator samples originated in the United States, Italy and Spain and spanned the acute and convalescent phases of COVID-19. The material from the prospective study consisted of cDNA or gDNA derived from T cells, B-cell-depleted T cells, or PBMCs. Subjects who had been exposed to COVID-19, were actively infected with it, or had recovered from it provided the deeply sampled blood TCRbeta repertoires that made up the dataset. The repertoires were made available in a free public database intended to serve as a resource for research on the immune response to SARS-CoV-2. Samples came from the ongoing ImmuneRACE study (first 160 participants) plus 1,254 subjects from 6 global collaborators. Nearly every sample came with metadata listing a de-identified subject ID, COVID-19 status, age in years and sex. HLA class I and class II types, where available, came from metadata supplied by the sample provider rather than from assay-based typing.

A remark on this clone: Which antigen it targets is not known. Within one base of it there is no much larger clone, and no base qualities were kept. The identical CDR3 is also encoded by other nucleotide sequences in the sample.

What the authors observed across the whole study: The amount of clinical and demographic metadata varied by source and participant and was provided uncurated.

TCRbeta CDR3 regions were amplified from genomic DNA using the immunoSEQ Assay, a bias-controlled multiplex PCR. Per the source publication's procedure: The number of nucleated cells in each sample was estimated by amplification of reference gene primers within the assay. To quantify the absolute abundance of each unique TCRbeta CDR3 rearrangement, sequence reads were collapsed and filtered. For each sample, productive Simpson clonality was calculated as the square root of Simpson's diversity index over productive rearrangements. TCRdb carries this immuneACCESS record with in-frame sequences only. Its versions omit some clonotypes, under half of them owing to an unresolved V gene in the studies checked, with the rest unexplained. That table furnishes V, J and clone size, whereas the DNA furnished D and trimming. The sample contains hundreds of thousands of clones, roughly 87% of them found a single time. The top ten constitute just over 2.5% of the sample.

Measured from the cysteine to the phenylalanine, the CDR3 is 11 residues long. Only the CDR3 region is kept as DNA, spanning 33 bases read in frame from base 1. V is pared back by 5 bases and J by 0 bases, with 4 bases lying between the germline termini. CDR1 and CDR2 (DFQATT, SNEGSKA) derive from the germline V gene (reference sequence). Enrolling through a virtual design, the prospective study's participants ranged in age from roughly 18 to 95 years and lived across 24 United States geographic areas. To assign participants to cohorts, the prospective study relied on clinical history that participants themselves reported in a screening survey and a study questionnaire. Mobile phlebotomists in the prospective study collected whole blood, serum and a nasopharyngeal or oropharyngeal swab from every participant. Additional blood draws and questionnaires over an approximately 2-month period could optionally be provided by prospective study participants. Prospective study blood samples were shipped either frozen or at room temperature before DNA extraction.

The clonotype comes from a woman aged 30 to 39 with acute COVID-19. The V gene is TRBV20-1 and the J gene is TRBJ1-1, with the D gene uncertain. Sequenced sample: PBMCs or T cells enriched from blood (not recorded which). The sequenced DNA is TGCAGTGCTCCCTTGAACACTGAAGCTTTCTTT. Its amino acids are CSAPLNTEAFF.